This TCR beta chain derives from a study of T cells in Graves' hyperthyroidism and ophthalmopathy. The source material, RNA transcripts, was used to amplify TCR beta CDR3 regions. The HTBI primer set served for first-round RT-PCR of the TCR CDR3. A single record per CDR3 protein comes from TCRdb applying MiXCR to the multiplex PCR reads. The sample yields a few hundred thousand distinct CDR3 sequences, roughly 14% seen once. V lost 8 bases and J lost 3; bases outside the gene matches: 5. This CDR3 comprises 13 residues. CDR1 is SNHLY and CDR2 is FYNNEI in the germline V gene. Overall study findings and caveats: A model of 13 V-J pairs discriminated ophthalmopathy from stable hyperthyroidism. Most clonotypes expanded in the thyroid (above 0.001) were also present in blood.

This clonotype was recorded many times. Its specificity is not known. The source material was blood. V gene TRBV2 combines with J gene TRBJ2-7, with 9 bases fitting TRBD1. This clonotype was obtained from a woman between 25 and 40 years old with Graves' ophthalmopathy. The CDR3 loop is CASETGGGYEQYF. CDR3 bases: TGTGCCAGCGAAACAGGGGGCGGCTACGAGCAGTACTTC.